A single T cell receptor (beta chain) is shown here with its context. The junction differs from germline at one of its ends, possibly a read error. Generated by immunoSEQ multiplex PCR, the TCRdb table keeps only in-frame clones and is missing some. The sample consists of approximately 4,900 clones, 88% of them appearing once. Germline lookup yields CDR1 GTSNPN and CDR2 SVGIG (reference sequence). The CDR3 consists of 15 residues. The data stem from a study of immune evolution from preneoplasia to lung adenocarcinoma. The sequence was obtained from a person in their fifties with lung adenocarcinoma. Sequenced sample: FFPE invasive lung adenocarcinoma tissue. V and J are TRBV30 and TRBJ2-7; TRBD1 or TRBD2 may be the D gene (6 bases each). CDR3 in amino acids: CAWSRGTQNLYEQYF. CDR3 nucleotide sequence: TGTGCTTGGAGTCGGGGGACACAGAATCTCTACGAGCAGTACTTC.